These T cell receptor beta chains were read from a single sample in a study of tumor and adjacent non-tumor tissue in lung cancer. TCRdb ran MiXCR on the multiplex PCR reads and lists one entry per CDR3 protein. Of under 150,000 distinct CDR3 sequences in the sample, 66% were seen once. Sequencing was performed on lung tumor tissue. These receptors all come from a man aged 25-40 years with non-small cell lung cancer. Each CDR3 is given with its conserved first and last residue. Fields, in order: D gene, clone size, V gene, J gene, CDR3 protein, CDR3 DNA. D genes are given only for firm matches. Size is omitted from some rows. Given values are once, few, many or a class for expanded clones.

D: -; size: -; V: TRBV6-6; J: TRBJ2-6; CDR3: CASSRAGQSVANVLTF; DNA: TGTGCCAGCAGTCGAGCGGGACAGTCTGTTGCCAACGTCCTGACTTTC
D: -; size: -; V: TRBV12-3/TRBV12-4; J: TRBJ1-5; CDR3: CASSQWGDRGPQQF; DNA: TGTGCCAGCAGCCAGTGGGGGGACCGAGGACCCCAGCAATTT
D: -; size: few; V: TRBV12-3/TRBV12-4; J: TRBJ2-3; CDR3: CASSLALREDTRYF; DNA: TGTGCCAGCAGTTTAGCCCTCAGGGAAGATACGCGGTATTTC
D: -; size: -; V: TRBV14; J: TRBJ2-2; CDR3: CASSHKKGGYGTGELFF; DNA: TGTGCCAGCAGCCACAAGAAAGGGGGGTATGGCACCGGGGAGCTGTTTTTT
D: -; size: -; V: TRBV10-3; J: TRBJ1-1; CDR3: CAISAGAVNIEAFF; DNA: TGTGCCATCAGTGCAGGGGCAGTGAACATTGAAGCTTTCTTT
D: -; size: -; V: TRBV11-2; J: TRBJ2-5; CDR3: CASSLPYLEAQYF; DNA: TGTGCCAGCAGCTTACCCTATCTTGAGGCCCAGTACTTC
D: -; size: few; V: TRBV24-1; J: TRBJ2-3; CDR3: CATSGQTDTQYF; DNA: TGTGCCACCAGTGGGCAAACAGATACGCAGTATTTT
D: -; size: many; V: TRBV29-1; J: TRBJ1-1; CDR3: CSALQVDYTEAFF; DNA: TGCAGCGCCCTACAGGTTGATTACACTGAAGCTTTCTTT
D: -; size: many; V: TRBV6-5; J: TRBJ2-6; CDR3: CASRWTVESSGANVLTF; DNA: TGTGCCAGCAGGTGGACAGTGGAGAGCTCTGGGGCCAACGTCCTGACTTTC
D: -; size: -; V: TRBV5-5; J: TRBJ1-2; CDR3: CASSLAAGSNYGYIF; DNA: TGTGCCAGCAGCTTGGCTGCAGGATCTAACTATGGCTACATCTTC
D: -; size: many; V: TRBV29-1; J: TRBJ2-1; CDR3: CSVEDINSSYNEQFF; DNA: TGCAGCGTTGAAGACATCAACAGCTCCTACAATGAGCAGTTCTTC
D: TRBD1; size: -; V: TRBV6-6; J: TRBJ2-5; CDR3: CASRTDRDMVETQYF; DNA: TGTGCCAGCAGGACCGACAGGGACATGGTGGAGACCCAGTACTTC
D: TRBD1; size: once; V: TRBV11-1; J: TRBJ2-7; CDR3: CASSFPGGTGAEEQYF; DNA: TGTGCCAGCAGCTTCCCAGGTGGGACAGGGGCTGAAGAACAGTACTTC
D: -; size: -; V: TRBV29-1; J: TRBJ2-5; CDR3: CSVEMLETQYF; DNA: TGCAGCGTTGAAATGTTGGAGACCCAGTACTTC
D: TRBD1; size: -; V: TRBV10-3; J: TRBJ2-5; CDR3: CAIKGQGGETHYF; DNA: TGTGCCATCAAGGGACAGGGAGGGGAGACTCATTACTTC
D: -; size: once; V: TRBV20-1; J: TRBJ1-5; CDR3: CSTSWQGDQSQHF; DNA: TGCAGTACTAGTTGGCAGGGTGATCAGTCCCAGCATTTT